This T cell receptor (beta chain) was recorded in a study of CD8 T cells in ankylosing spondylitis. Study outcomes and limitations: Reportedly, disease-linked clones are significantly enriched in ankylosing spondylitis patients' matched synovial fluid. Researchers report that disease-linked clones proved CD8+ and relatively rare in peripheral blood. Certain motif variants had earlier appeared in reactive arthritis synovial fluid and blood.

TCR beta libraries were made by quantitative 5'-RACE with molecular barcodes. TCRdb reanalysed the 5' RACE reads using MiXCR and keeps one entry per CDR3 protein. This repertoire shows around 340,000 distinct CDR3 sequences, roughly 15% found once; its top ten account for approximately 1%. This clonotype was counted at least ten times. Its antigen is not identified. The sample consisted of blood, either unsorted or a sorted T cell fraction (not recorded which). The TCR sequence derives from a male donor with ankylosing spondylitis or in good health (not recorded which).

The CDR3 loop reads CAISAGTGPLSYGYTF. The CDR3 DNA reads as TGTGCCATCAGTGCCGGAACAGGACCACTTTCCTATGGCTACACCTTC. The chain couples TRBV10-3 to TRBJ1-2, with D possibly being TRBD1 (5 bases). Germline V gene sequence: CDR1 ENHRY, CDR2 SYGVKD. V was pared by 4 bases and J by 4 bases, with 19 bases between. The CDR3 sequence is 16 residues long.